This T cell receptor (beta chain) came from a study of naive and memory T cell subsets. This clonotype was found a few times. Both TRBC1 and TRBC2 were covered by a beta constant-region primer of two equimolar oligonucleotides. TCRdb independently ran MiXCR on the UMI-ligation and nested PCR reads; one entry per CDR3 protein. Seen here are 75,000 to 85,000 distinct CDR3 sequences, around 14% observed once, and the top ten hold 0.75% to 0.95%. The sequenced sample was central memory CD4+ T cells from blood. The TCR originated in a human donor in good health.

CDR3: CASSPRTGNGNTIYF. The CDR3 region has the DNA TGTGCCAGCAGCCCCCGGACAGGGAATGGAAACACCATATATTTT. This sequence joins TRBV4-2 and TRBJ1-3, with 8 bases identical to TRBD1. V lost 4 bases to trimming and J lost 3 bases; unmatched junction nucleotides: 5. Germline CDR1 is LGHNA and CDR2 is YNFKEQ. The CDR3 sequence is 15 residues long.